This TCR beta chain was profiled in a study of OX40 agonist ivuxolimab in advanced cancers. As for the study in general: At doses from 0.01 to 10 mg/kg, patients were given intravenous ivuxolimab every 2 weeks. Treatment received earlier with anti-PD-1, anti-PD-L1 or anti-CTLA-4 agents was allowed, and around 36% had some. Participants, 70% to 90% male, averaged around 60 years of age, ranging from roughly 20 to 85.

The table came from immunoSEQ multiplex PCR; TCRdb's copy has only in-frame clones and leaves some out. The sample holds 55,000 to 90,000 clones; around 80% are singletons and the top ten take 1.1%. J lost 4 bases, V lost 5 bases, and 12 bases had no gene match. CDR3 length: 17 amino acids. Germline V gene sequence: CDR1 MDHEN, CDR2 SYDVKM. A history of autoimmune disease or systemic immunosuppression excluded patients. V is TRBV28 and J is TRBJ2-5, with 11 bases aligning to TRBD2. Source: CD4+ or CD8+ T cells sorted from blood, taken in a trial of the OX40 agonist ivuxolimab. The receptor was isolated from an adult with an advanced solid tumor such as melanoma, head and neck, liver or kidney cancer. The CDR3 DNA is TGTGCCAGCAGTCTAGCGGGGGGCCTAGGACTAGGAGAGACCCAGTACTTC. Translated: CASSLAGGLGLGETQYF.